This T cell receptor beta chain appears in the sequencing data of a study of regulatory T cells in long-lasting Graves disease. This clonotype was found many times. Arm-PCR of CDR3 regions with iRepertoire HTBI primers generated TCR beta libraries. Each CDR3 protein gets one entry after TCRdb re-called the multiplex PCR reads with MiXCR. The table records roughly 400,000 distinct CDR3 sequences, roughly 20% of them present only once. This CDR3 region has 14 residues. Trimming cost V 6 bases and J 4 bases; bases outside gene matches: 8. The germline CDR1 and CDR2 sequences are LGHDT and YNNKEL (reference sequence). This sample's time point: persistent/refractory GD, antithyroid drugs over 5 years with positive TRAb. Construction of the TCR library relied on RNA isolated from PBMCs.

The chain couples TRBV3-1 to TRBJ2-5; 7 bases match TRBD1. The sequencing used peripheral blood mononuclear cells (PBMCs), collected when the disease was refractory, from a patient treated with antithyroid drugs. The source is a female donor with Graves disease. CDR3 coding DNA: TGTGCCAGCAGTCCCGAGGGGGCAGGAGAGACCCAGTACTTC. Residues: CASSPEGAGETQYF.